Listed below are T cell receptor beta chains from one sample, sequenced in a study of cytomegalovirus exposure and HLA in healthy donors. This table comes from immunoSEQ multiplex PCR, and its TCRdb copy is limited to in-frame clones, with some not included. The table includes approximately 240,000 clones, 85% to 90% detected once. Sequenced sample: PBMCs. These receptors came from a woman between 18 and 30 years old in good health and CMV-seronegative. Both conserved end residues are trimmed from each CDR3.

J	V	CDR3
TRBJ1-1	TRBV4-3	ASSQDASGLNTEAF
TRBJ1-5	TRBV7-9	ASRGNSNQPQH
TRBJ1-1	TRBV2	ASSGRGDTEAF
TRBJ1-5	TRBV10-1	ASSSGQLYSNQPQH
TRBJ2-7	TRBV7-2	ASSPPTNEQY
TRBJ1-5	TRBV29-1	SVETGDQPQH
TRBJ2-3	TRBV7-9	ASSFRESDTQY
TRBJ2-3	TRBV19	ASSVDSYTQY
TRBJ2-7	TRBV7-8	ATGGRVPYEQY
TRBJ2-7	TRBV27	ASSSVADTYEQY
TRBJ2-1	TRBV5-1	ASSFMDFSYNEQF
TRBJ1-5	TRBV15	ATSRDTAGTSNQPQH